A single T cell receptor (beta chain) is shown here with its context. Amplified TCR beta CDR3 regions derived from RNA transcripts. TCR CDR3 regions were first amplified by RT-PCR with HTBI primers. Each CDR3 protein is one row after TCRdb ran MiXCR on the multiplex PCR reads. The table records about 410,000 distinct CDR3 sequences, approximately 14% of them present only once. Ophthalmopathy cases scored 3 or more on the Clinical Activity Score and 4 or more on NOSPECS grade, with duration below 3 months. Uncontrolled infection, other autoimmune disease, pregnancy or lactation disqualified patients from enrolment. This sample is part of a study of T cells in Graves' hyperthyroidism and ophthalmopathy. The V end was cut by 2 bases, the J end by 0 bases, with 9 bases between. Germline V gene sequence: CDR1 SGHAT, CDR2 FQDESV (reference sequence). This CDR3 comprises 15 residues.

The V gene is TRBV11-1, the J gene TRBJ2-3; D gene uncertain. Sequences were obtained from blood. This TCR derives from a woman aged 25 to 45 with Graves' ophthalmopathy. The CDR3 DNA is TGTGCCAGCAGCTTAAGAATGTTGAGCACAGATACGCAGTATTTT. Translating gives CASSLRMLSTDTQYF.